What follows is one T cell receptor beta chain and its context. The data belong to a study of OX40 agonist ivuxolimab in advanced cancers. The CDR3 is 14 amino acids. Per the germline V gene, CDR1 is MNHEY and CDR2 is SVGAGI. V shed 6 bases and J shed 9 bases, with 20 bases lying between them. Assay: immunoSEQ multiplex PCR; the TCRdb copy retains only in-frame clones and omits some. Of about 96,000 clones in the sample, less than 95% were seen once. The chain employs TRBV6-5 and TRBJ1-1; perhaps TRBD1 as D (5 bases). This material consisted of CD4+ or CD8+ T cells sorted from blood, taken in a trial of the OX40 agonist ivuxolimab. This TCR was sampled from an adult with an advanced solid tumor such as melanoma, head and neck, liver or kidney cancer. The CDR3 region is CASRPPGRKPQAFF. CDR3 nucleotide sequence: TGTGCCAGCAGGCCCCCGGGGCGGAAACCTCAAGCTTTCTTT.